Each of the 21 T cell receptor beta chains below was sequenced from the same sample in a study of patients and donors after allogeneic stem cell transplantation. TCRdb reprocessed the RT-PCR reads with MiXCR, giving one entry per CDR3 protein. The sample comprises roughly 200,000 distinct CDR3 sequences, around 41% of which are singletons, and more than 9% rests with the top ten. Sequencing was done on a sample of blood, either unsorted or a sorted T cell fraction (not recorded which). These TCRs come from a human donor who was either an allogeneic HSCT recipient or a stem cell or donor lymphocyte infusion donor (not recorded which). It is not recorded whose cells these are; they may come from a transplant donor.

The genes are TRBV7-9 and TRBJ2-5; D gene ambiguous. The germline CDR1 and CDR2 sequences are SEHNR and FQNEAQ (reference sequence). The CDR3 runs to 13 residues. V dropped 4 bases and J dropped 2 bases, with 8 bases sitting between them. The CDR3 DNA sequence: TGTGCCAGCAGCTCTTCATATCAAGAGACCCAGTACTTC. Protein product: CASSSSYQETQYF.

The chain couples TRBV4-2 to TRBJ1-6, with a possible D match to TRBD1 (6 bases). This CDR3 has 18 amino acids. Trimming pared 3 bases from V and 4 bases from J, leaving 19 bases between. Germline assignment: CDR1 LGHNA and CDR2 YNFKEQ. CDR3 in amino acids: CASSQDPQGGLYNSPLHF. The CDR3 coding sequence is TGTGCCAGCAGCCAGGACCCTCAAGGGGGGCTGTATAATTCACCCCTCCACTTT.

The chain carries TRBV5-1 and TRBJ2-1; tentatively, D is TRBD2 (6 bases). Trimming removed 3 bases from V and 4 bases from J, with 14 bases in between. The CDR3 has 15 residues. From germline, CDR1 is SGHRS and CDR2 YFSETQ. The CDR3 region is CASSSLAAGYNEQFF. Here the CDR3 DNA reads TGCGCCAGCAGCTCACTAGCAGCCGGGTACAATGAGCAGTTCTTC.

V usage is TRBV2 and J usage is TRBJ1-6; D call uncertain. This CDR3 is built from 13 residues. The germline CDR1 and CDR2 sequences are SNHLY and FYNNEI. V gave up 2 bases and J gave up 7 bases, with 6 bases separating them. This chain's CDR3 is CASSEIRNSPLHF. CDR3 coding DNA: TGTGCCAGCAGTGAAATCAGGAATTCACCCCTCCACTTT.

In its sample, this clonotype was seen a few times. This chain links TRBV10-3 with TRBJ2-3; 10 nucleotides line up with TRBD1. CDR3 length: 14 amino acids. The V segment lost 8 bases and the J segment 3 bases; nucleotides outside the gene matches: 5. Germline CDR1 is ENHRY and CDR2 is SYGVKD. The CDR3 is CAIRSGQGTDTQYF. In DNA form, the CDR3 reads TGTGCCATCCGGTCGGGACAGGGGACAGATACGCAGTATTTT.

This clonotype was found a few times. The chain links TRBV20-1 to TRBJ2-7, with 8 nucleotides matching TRBD2. Germline V CDR1 and CDR2: DFQATT, SNEGSKA (reference sequence). The junction had 6 bases not matched to a gene; V was cut back by 6 bases and J by 2 bases. This CDR3 spans 13 amino acids. Here the CDR3 reads CSAPLAGTYEQYF. CDR3 in DNA: TGCAGTGCGCCGCTAGCGGGTACCTACGAGCAGTACTTC.

The sample holds a few counts of this clonotype. The chain carries TRBV18 and TRBJ1-2, with a tentative D call TRBD1 (5 bases). Germline V CDR1 and CDR2: KGHSH, LQKENI. The V and J ends lost 3 bases and 6 bases respectively, with 11 bases between them. The CDR3 is 13 residues long. CDR3: CASSPDLGDGYTF. CDR3 DNA: TGTGCCAGCTCACCGGATCTAGGGGATGGCTACACCTTC. Complete variable domain (other parts from reference TRBV18 and TRBJ1-2): NAGVMQNPRHLVRRRGQEARLRCSPMKGHSHVYWYRQLPEEGLKFMVYLQKENIIDESGMPKERFSAEFPKEGPSILRIQQVVRGDSAAYFCASSPDLGDGYTFGSGTRLTVV.

This clonotype turned up a few times. The CDR3 DNA is TGCGCCAGCAGCGCCGACGGGAACTATGGCTACACCTTC. Translated, it gives CASSADGNYGYTF. The chain combines TRBV5-1 with TRBJ1-2; D remains unclear. This CDR3 is 13 amino acids long. V was cut by 4 bases and J by 2 bases, with 9 bases left in between. Germline CDR1 reads SGHRS; CDR2 reads YFSETQ. Full variable domain (outside the CDR3, taken from reference TRBV5-1 and TRBJ1-2): KAGVTQTPRYLIKTRGQQVTLSCSPISGHRSVSWYQQTPGQGLQFLFEYFSETQRNKGNFPGRFSGRQFSNSRSEMNVSTLELGDSALYLCASSADGNYGYTFGSGTRLTVV.

The chain is built from TRBV7-2 and TRBJ1-6; TRBD1 might be the D (5 bases). CDR1 and CDR2 (germline): SGHTA, FQGNSA. This CDR3 is 15 amino acids long. Trimming took off 5 bases at V and 14 bases at J, with 22 bases between the two ends. The CDR3 nucleotides read TGTGCCAGCAGCCCGGAGGGCGGGGCCCTCCTGACCCTCCACTTT. It translates to CASSPEGGALLTLHF. The whole variable domain, filled in from reference TRBV7-2 and TRBJ1-6, reads GAGVSQSPSNKVTEKGKDVELRCDPISGHTALYWYRQSLGQGLEFLIYFQGNSAPDKSGLPSDRFSAERTGGSVSTLTIQRTQQEDSAVYLCASSPEGGALLTLHFGNGTRLTVT.

V usage is TRBV3-1 and J usage is TRBJ1-5; D is uncertain. Germline CDR1 reads LGHDT; CDR2 reads YNNKEL (reference sequence). The CDR3 is 17 residues long. Trimming stripped 5 bases from V and 6 bases from J, with 23 bases between. CDR3 bases: TGTGCCAGCAGCTCAGGCTTGAGTACGGTCCGGTCTCAGCCCCAGCATTTT. Translation gives CASSSGLSTVRSQPQHF.

This clonotype turned up a few times. V and J are TRBV2 and TRBJ1-6, with 8 bases that match TRBD1. V lost 6 bases and J lost 0; bases outside the gene matches: 4. This CDR3 region has 16 residues. CDR1 is SNHLY, CDR2 FYNNEI, per germline. The CDR3 spells CASRTGAGSYNSPLHF. The CDR3 DNA reads TGTGCCAGCAGGACAGGGGCCGGCTCCTATAATTCACCCCTCCACTTT. The entire variable domain, with the rest obtained from reference TRBV2 and TRBJ1-6, is as follows: EPEVTQTPSHQVTQMGQEVILRCVPISNHLYFYWYRQILGQKVEFLVSFYNNEISEKSEIFDDQFSVERPDGSNFTLKIRSTKLEDSAMYFCASRTGAGSYNSPLHFGNGTRLTVT.

This clonotype appeared a few times. The chain uses TRBV10-3 and TRBJ2-7; maybe TRBD1 (5 bases). In germline, CDR1 is ENHRY, CDR2 SYGVKD. This CDR3 is 11 amino acids long. V was trimmed by 6 bases and J by 3 bases, leaving 6 bases between them. CDR3 nucleotides: TGTGCCATCAGGCAGGGCTACGAGCAGTACTTC. This gives the protein CAIRQGYEQYF.

The chain combines TRBV4-3 with TRBJ2-5, with TRBD2 as a possible D gene (5 bases). V was shortened by 8 bases and J by 9 bases, with 10 bases between the two germline ends. The CDR3 covers 10 residues. Germline V gene lookup returns CDR1 LGHNA and CDR2 YSLEER. CDR3 nucleotides: TGCGCCAGCCGACGGGGAGCCCAGTACTTC. This encodes CASRRGAQYF.

This clonotype was counted between two and nine times. The chain recombines TRBV6-5 with TRBJ1-1; unclear D gene. The germline gives CDR1 MNHEY, CDR2 SVGAGI. V lost 0 bases, J lost 9 bases, and 11 bases lay in between. The CDR3 extends over 13 amino acids. The CDR3 sequence is CASSYSGGMQAFF. CDR3 nucleotides: TGTGCCAGCAGTTACTCTGGAGGGATGCAAGCTTTCTTT.

This clonotype has just a few counts. This chain links TRBV12-3 or TRBV12-4 with TRBJ1-1; 7 bases are shared with TRBD1. The trim removed 7 bases at V and 5 bases at J, leaving 13 bases unmatched. CDR3 length: 15 residues. CDR3 region: CASNPWRGRGTEAFF. CDR3 in DNA: TGTGCCAGCAACCCATGGAGGGGGCGAGGGACTGAAGCTTTCTTT.

The chain couples TRBV12-3 or TRBV12-4 to TRBJ1-2, with 9 bases that match TRBD1. J was trimmed by 2 bases and V by 7 bases; bases with no gene match: 8. The CDR3 runs to 15 residues. The CDR3 DNA reads TGTGCCAGCACCCCAGGGACAGGGAGAAACTATGGCTACACCTTC. This encodes CASTPGTGRNYGYTF.

This clonotype was counted only a few times. J is TRBJ2-3 and V is TRBV29-1, with 7 bases that match TRBD2. Germline assignment: CDR1 SQVTM and CDR2 ANQGSEA. The CDR3 runs to 13 residues. V gave up 6 bases and J gave up 1 base; unmatched junction bases: 4. DNA for the CDR3: TGCAGCGTGAGCGGGGATGGCACAGATACGCAGTATTTT. As protein: CSVSGDGTDTQYF.

The chain recombines TRBV24-1 with TRBJ2-5; perhaps TRBD2 as D (5 bases). The germline V and J ends were trimmed by 3 bases and 5 bases, with 12 bases remaining between them. This CDR3 is 14 amino acids long. Germline V CDR1 and CDR2: KGHDR, SFDVKD. The CDR3 protein is CATSDKKTGETQYF. CDR3 bases: TGTGCCACCAGTGATAAGAAAACGGGGGAGACCCAGTACTTC.

The chain joins TRBV7-9 to TRBJ1-1; 11 positions match TRBD1. This CDR3 is 13 amino acids long. The V and J ends lost 6 bases and 4 bases, in that order; junction bases with no gene match: 1. Germline V gene data show CDR1 as SEHNR and CDR2 as FQNEAQ (reference sequence). For the CDR3, the DNA is TGTGCCAGCAGGGGACAGGGGGGCACTGAAGCTTTCTTT. It yields the protein CASRGQGGTEAFF.

This chain links TRBV10-3 with TRBJ2-1; 8 bases fit TRBD1. J lost 9 bases, V lost 3 bases, and 13 bases had no gene match. The CDR3 sequence is 16 residues long. Germline values: CDR1 ENHRY, CDR2 SYGVKD. CDR3 in DNA: TGTGCCATCAGTGACCTCCGGGACAGGCTACAGGGTGAGCAGTTCTTC. As protein: CAISDLRDRLQGEQFF.

This clonotype was recorded a few times. The DNA of the CDR3 is TGTGCCATCAGTGAGTCACCCGACCGGGAGGGCTACACCTTC. Protein: CAISESPDREGYTF. The rearrangement uses TRBV10-3 and TRBJ1-2, with no clear D. V was shortened by 0 bases and J by 8 bases, with 13 bases between the two germline ends. This CDR3 spans 14 amino acids. Germline loops: CDR1 ENHRY, CDR2 SYGVKD.